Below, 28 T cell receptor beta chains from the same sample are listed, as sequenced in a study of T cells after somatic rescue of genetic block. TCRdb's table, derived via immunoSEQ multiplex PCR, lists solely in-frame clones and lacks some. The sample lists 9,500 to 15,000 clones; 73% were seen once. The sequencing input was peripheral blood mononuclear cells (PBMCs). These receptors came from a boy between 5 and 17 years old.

The CDR3 loop is CASSRWTAPSSTDTQYF. DNA of the CDR3: TGTGCCAGCAGCCGCTGGACAGCCCCCTCTAGCACAGATACGCAGTATTTT. The chain employs TRBV13 and TRBJ2-3; D is perhaps TRBD1 (6 bases). CDR1 is PRHDT and CDR2 is FYEKMQ in the germline V gene (reference sequence). The V end lost 5 bases, the J end lost 0 bases, and 18 bases lay between the germline ends. The CDR3 loop spans 17 amino acids.

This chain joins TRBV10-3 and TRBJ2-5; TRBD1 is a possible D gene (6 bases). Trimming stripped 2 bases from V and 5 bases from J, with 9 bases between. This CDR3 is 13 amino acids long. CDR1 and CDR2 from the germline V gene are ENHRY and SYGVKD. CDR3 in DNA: TGTGCCATCAGTGAGCAGGGGTACGAGACCCAGTACTTC. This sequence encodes CAISEQGYETQYF.

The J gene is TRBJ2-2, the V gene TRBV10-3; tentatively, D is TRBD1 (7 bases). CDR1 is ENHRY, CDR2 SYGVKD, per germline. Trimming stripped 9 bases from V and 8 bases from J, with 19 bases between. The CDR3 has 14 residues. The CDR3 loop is CAMGLTGVGGELFF. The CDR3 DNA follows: TGTGCCATGGGACTTACAGGGGTAGGAGGGGAGCTGTTTTTT.

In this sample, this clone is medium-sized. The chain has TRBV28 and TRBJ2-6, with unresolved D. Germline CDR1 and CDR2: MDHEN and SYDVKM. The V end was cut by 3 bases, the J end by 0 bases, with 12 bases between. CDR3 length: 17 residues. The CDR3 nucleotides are TGTGCCAGCAGTTTCCCTTGGCAGGACTCTGGGGCCAACGTCCTGACTTTC. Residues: CASSFPWQDSGANVLTF.

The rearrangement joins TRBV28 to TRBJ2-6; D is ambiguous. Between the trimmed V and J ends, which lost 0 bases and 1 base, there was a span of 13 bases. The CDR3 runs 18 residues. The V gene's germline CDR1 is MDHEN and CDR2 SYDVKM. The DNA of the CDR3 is TGTGCCAGCAGTTTATGGGAAGGGCACCAGTCTGGGGCCAACGTCCTGACTTTC. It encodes CASSLWEGHQSGANVLTF.

This CDR3 is CASRDRGMNTEAFF. The DNA for the CDR3 is TGTGCCAGCAGGGACAGGGGGATGAACACTGAAGCTTTCTTT. The chain carries TRBV6-1 and TRBJ1-1; 10 positions match TRBD1. CDR3 length: 14 residues. V was pared by 6 bases and J by 0 bases, with 1 base of the junction left unmatched. Looked up from germline, CDR1 is MNHNS and CDR2 is SASEGT.

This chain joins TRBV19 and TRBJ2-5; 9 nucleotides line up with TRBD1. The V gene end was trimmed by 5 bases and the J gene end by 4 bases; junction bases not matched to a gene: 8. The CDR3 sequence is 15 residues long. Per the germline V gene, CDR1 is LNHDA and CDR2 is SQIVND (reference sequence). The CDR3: CASSPNRGLTETQYF. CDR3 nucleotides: TGTGCCAGTAGTCCGAACAGGGGGCTCACAGAGACCCAGTACTTC.

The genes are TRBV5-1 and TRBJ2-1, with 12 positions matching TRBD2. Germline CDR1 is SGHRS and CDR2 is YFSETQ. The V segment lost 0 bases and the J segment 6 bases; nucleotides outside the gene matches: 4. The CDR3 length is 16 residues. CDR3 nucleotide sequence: TGCGCCAGCAGCTTGGAACTAGCGGGGGGACCCAATGAGCAGTTCTTC. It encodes CASSLELAGGPNEQFF.

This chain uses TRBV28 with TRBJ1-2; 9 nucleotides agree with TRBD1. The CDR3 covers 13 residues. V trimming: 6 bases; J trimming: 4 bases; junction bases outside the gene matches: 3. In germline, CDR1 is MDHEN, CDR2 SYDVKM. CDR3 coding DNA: TGTGCCAGCAGGGACAGGGGAGTCTATGGCTACACCTTC. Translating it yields CASRDRGVYGYTF.

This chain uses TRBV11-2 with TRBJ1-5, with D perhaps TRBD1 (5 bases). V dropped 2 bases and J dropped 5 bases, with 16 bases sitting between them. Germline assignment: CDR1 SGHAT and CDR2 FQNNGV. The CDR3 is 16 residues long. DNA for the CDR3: TGTGCCAGCAGCTTACAATCGGGACCGCAATATCAGCCCCAGCATTTT. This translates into CASSLQSGPQYQPQHF. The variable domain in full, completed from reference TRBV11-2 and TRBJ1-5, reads EAGVAQSPRYKIIEKRQSVAFWCNPISGHATLYWYQQILGQGPKLLIQFQNNGVVDDSQLPKDRFSAERLKGVDSTLKIQPAKLEDSAVYLCASSLQSGPQYQPQHFGDGTRLSIL.

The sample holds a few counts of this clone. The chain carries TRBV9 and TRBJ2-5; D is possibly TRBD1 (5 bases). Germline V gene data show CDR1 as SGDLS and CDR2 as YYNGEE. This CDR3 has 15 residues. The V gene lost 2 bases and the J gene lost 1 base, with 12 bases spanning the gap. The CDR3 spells CASSVDSLPQETQYF. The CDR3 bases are TGTGCCAGCAGCGTTGACAGCTTGCCCCAAGAGACCCAGTACTTC.

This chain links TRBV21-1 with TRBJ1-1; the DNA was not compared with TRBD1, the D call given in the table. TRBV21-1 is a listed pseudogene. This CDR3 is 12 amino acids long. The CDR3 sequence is CASSGMNTEAFF. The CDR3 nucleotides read TGTGCCAGCAGCGGCATGAACACTGAAGCTTTCTTT.

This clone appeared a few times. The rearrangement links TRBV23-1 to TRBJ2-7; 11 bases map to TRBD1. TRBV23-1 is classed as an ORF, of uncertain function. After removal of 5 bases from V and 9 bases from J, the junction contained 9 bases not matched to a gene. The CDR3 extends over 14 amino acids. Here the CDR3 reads CASSGTGGTFRQYF. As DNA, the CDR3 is TGCGCCAGCAGTGGGACAGGGGGTACCTTTAGGCAGTACTTC.

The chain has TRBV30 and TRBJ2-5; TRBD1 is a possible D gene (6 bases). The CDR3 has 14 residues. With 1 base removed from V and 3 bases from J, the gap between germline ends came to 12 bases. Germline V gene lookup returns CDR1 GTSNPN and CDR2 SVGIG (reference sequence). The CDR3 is CAWSGQALKETQYF. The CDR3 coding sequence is TGTGCCTGGAGTGGACAGGCCCTAAAAGAGACCCAGTACTTC.

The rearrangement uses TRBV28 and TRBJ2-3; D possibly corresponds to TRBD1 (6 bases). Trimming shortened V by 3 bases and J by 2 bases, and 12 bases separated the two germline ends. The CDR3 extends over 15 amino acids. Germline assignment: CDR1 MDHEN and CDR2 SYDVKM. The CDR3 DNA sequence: TGTGCCAGCAGTTTGAGCCAGGGGTCCACAGATACGCAGTATTTT. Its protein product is CASSLSQGSTDTQYF.

The CDR3 nucleotides read TGTGCCAGCAGCAAAGTGACAGCCCTCCTGTTTTTT. Translating gives CASSKVTALLFF. The chain recombines TRBV7-9 with TRBJ1-4; D may be TRBD1 (5 bases). Germline V gene data show CDR1 as SEHNR and CDR2 as FQNEAQ (reference sequence). With 5 bases removed from V and 14 bases from J, the gap between germline ends came to 15 bases. This CDR3 has 12 amino acids.

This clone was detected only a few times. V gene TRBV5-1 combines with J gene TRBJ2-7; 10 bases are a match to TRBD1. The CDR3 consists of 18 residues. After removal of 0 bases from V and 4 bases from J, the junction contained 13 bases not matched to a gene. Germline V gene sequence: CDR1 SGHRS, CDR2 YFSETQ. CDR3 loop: CASSLGQGAQLAVYEQYF. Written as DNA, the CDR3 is TGCGCCAGCAGCTTGGGACAGGGGGCGCAACTAGCGGTATACGAGCAGTACTTC.

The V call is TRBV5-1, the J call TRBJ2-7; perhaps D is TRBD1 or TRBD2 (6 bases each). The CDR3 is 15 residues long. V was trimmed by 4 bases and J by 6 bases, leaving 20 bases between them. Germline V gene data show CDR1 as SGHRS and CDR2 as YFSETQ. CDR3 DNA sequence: TGCGCCAGCAGCGCAACGGGGGCGGCTACTGGCGAGCAGTACTTC. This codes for CASSATGAATGEQYF.

The CDR3 DNA sequence: TGCGCCAGCAGCCAATACACCACAGGGACCGGGGAGCTGTTTTTT. Protein sequence: CASSQYTTGTGELFF. The J gene is TRBJ2-2, the V gene TRBV4-1, with D possibly being TRBD1 (6 bases). There are 15 residues in the CDR3. The V gene lost 2 bases and the J gene lost 5 bases, with 12 bases spanning the gap. Germline assignment: CDR1 MGHRA and CDR2 YSYEKL.

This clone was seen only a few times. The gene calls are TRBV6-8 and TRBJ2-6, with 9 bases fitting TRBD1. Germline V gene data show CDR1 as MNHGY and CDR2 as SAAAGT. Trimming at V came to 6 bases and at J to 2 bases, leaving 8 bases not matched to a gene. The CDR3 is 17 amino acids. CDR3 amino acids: CASSLRDRAAGANVLTF. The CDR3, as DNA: TGTGCCAGCAGCCTCCGGGACAGGGCAGCTGGGGCCAACGTCCTGACTTTC.

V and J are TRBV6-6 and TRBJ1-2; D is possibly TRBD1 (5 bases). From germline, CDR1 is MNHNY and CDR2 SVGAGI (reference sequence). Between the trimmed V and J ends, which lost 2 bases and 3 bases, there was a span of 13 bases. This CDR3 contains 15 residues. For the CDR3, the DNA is TGTGCCAGCAGTTACCGGACACTGGGGGACTATGGCTACACCTTC. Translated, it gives CASSYRTLGDYGYTF.

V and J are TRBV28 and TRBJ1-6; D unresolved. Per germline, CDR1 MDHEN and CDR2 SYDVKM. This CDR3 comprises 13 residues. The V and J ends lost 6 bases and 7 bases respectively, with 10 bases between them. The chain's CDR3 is CASRSNWNSPLHF. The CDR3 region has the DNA TGTGCCAGCAGGTCCAATTGGAATTCACCCCTCCACTTT.

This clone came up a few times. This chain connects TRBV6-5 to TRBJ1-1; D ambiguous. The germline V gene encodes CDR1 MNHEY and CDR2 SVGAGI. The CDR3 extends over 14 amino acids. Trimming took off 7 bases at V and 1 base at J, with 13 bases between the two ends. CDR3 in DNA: TGTGCCAGCACCCCTAACGGCAAGAACACTGAAGCTTTCTTT. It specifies CASTPNGKNTEAFF.

The CDR3 region has the DNA TGCGCCAGCAGCGGAGCCCTACTCGCCCTTAGCACAGATACGCAGTATTTT. This gives the protein CASSGALLALSTDTQYF. J is TRBJ2-3 and V is TRBV5-1; the D is unclear. This CDR3 contains 17 residues. Germline V CDR1 and CDR2: SGHRS, YFSETQ. V was cut by 4 bases and J by 0 bases, with 18 bases left in between.

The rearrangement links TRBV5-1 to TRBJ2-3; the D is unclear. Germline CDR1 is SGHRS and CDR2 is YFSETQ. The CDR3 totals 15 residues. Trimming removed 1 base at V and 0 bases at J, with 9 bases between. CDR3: CASSLRTSSTDTQYF. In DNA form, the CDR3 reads TGCGCCAGCAGCTTGCGGACCTCTAGCACAGATACGCAGTATTTT.

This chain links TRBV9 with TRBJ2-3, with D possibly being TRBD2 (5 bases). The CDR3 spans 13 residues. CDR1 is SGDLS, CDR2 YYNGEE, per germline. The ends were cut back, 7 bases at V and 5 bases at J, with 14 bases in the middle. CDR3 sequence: CASRGVNGDTQYF. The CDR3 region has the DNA TGTGCCAGCCGGGGAGTGAATGGAGATACGCAGTATTTT.

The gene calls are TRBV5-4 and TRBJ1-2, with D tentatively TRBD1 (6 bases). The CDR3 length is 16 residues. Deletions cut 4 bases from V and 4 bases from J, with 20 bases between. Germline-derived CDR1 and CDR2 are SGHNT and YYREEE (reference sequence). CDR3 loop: CASSTVLRGPAYGYTF. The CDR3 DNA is TGTGCCAGCAGCACGGTCCTCAGGGGCCCCGCCTATGGCTACACCTTC.

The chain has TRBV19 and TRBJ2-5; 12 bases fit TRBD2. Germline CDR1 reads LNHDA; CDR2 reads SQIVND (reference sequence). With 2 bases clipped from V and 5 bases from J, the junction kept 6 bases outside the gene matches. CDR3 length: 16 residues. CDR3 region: CASSIRTSGVRETQYF. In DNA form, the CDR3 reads TGTGCCAGTAGTATACGGACTAGCGGGGTCCGGGAGACCCAGTACTTC.